This T cell receptor (beta chain) originates from a study of shared clonotypes between healthy human individuals. Turning to this clone: Antigen specificity is unknown.

Sequenced by immunoSEQ multiplex PCR; TCRdb stores in-frame clones only, minus some. The sample lists about a million clones; roughly 80% were seen once. The V end was cut by 2 bases, the J end by 6 bases, with 10 bases between. This CDR3 region has 13 residues. Germline V gene sequence: CDR1 SEHNR, CDR2 FQNEAQ (reference sequence). Whole-study results and caveats: In several donors, approximately 5% of naive CD4 clonotypes appeared in common.

This chain uses TRBV7-9 with TRBJ1-1; the D is unclear. This sequence originates from a man in his late teens or twenties in good health. Some clones in this sample may be carry-over from other donors' samples. Specimen: memory CD4+ T cells from PBMCs. Specified subset: CD45RA-negative fraction. The CDR3 bases are TGTGCCAGCAGCTTACTCGTGGGGTCTGAAGCTTTCTTT. Its translation is CASSLLVGSEAFF. Full variable domain (outside the CDR3, taken from reference TRBV7-9 and TRBJ1-1): DTGVSQNPRHKITKRGQNVTFRCDPISEHNRLYWYRQTLGQGPEFLTYFQNEAQLEKSRLLSDRFSAERPKGSFSTLEIQRTEQGDSAMYLCASSLLVGSEAFFGQGTRLTVV.